The 21 T cell receptor beta chains below come from one sample, sequenced in a study of T cell changes during pregnancy in multiple sclerosis. The assay was immunoSEQ multiplex PCR, and TCRdb's table has in-frame clones only and misses some. The sample has about 46,000 clones; about 93% are singletons. The material was CD8+ T cells from peripheral blood mononuclear cells, obtained after pregnancy. Every receptor here comes from a female donor with multiple sclerosis, enrolled in a pregnancy study.

The rearrangement links TRBV27 to TRBJ2-1; D possibly corresponds to TRBD2 (6 bases). The CDR3 totals 11 residues. The V gene's germline CDR1 is MNHEY and CDR2 SMNVEV (reference sequence). V was cut by 6 bases and J by 7 bases, with 7 bases left in between. The CDR3 here is CASSRGNEQFF. The CDR3 region has the DNA TGTGCCAGCAGCCGGGGGAATGAGCAGTTCTTC.

The V and J genes are TRBV27 and TRBJ2-5; 10 bases align to TRBD2. This CDR3 contains 16 residues. Germline V gives CDR1 MNHEY, CDR2 SMNVEV (reference sequence). Trimming took 6 bases from V and 4 from J; bases not matched to a gene: 11. As DNA, the CDR3 is TGTGCCAGCAGGTCAATAGCGGGAGGCGGGGGAGAGACCCAGTACTTC. Translated: CASRSIAGGGGETQYF.

The V gene is TRBV7-6, the J gene TRBJ1-6; 8 positions match TRBD1. Germline V gene data show CDR1 as SGHVS and CDR2 as FNYEAQ. J gave up 8 bases and V 5 bases, and 5 bases lay outside the gene matches. The CDR3 is 14 amino acids. In DNA form, the CDR3 reads TGTGCCAGCAGCCCCACAGGGGGGGATTCACCCCTCCACTTT. It is translated as CASSPTGGDSPLHF.

V and J are TRBV14 and TRBJ2-3, with D uncertain. The CDR3 contains 15 residues. Looked up from germline, CDR1 is SGHDN and CDR2 is FVKESK. Trimming cost V 1 base and J 6 bases, with 14 bases left between them. CDR3 DNA sequence: TGTGCCAGCAGCCAAGGTCTTTCTAGTGGGGATACGCAGTATTTT. As protein: CASSQGLSSGDTQYF.

This chain links TRBV6-4 with TRBJ2-1; D is perhaps TRBD1 (6 bases). V lost 0 bases, J lost 8 bases, and 11 bases lay in between. Germline assignment: CDR1 MRHNA and CDR2 SNTAGT. There are 14 residues in the CDR3. The CDR3 DNA follows: TGTGCCAGCAGTGACTCGGCAGGGGTCCATGAGCAGTTCTTC. The encoded protein is CASSDSAGVHEQFF.

This clone was found once. The V gene is TRBV5-8, the J gene TRBJ2-3, with D possibly TRBD2 on 7 matching bases. The CDR3 extends over 18 amino acids. Per the germline V gene, CDR1 is SGHTS and CDR2 is YDEGEE. V dropped 4 bases and J dropped 3 bases, with 24 bases sitting between them. CDR3 in amino acids: CASSPVGGAPTRTDTQYF. CDR3 DNA: TGTGCCAGCAGCCCCGTAGGGGGGGCGCCAACGAGGACAGATACGCAGTATTTT. Using reference TRBV5-8 and TRBJ2-3 for the parts outside the CDR3, the full variable domain is EAGVTQSPTHLIKTRGQQATLRCSPISGHTSVYWYQQALGLGLQFLLWYDEGEERNRGNFPPRFSGRQFPNYSSELNVNALELEDSALYLCASSPVGGAPTRTDTQYFGPGTRLTVL.

The V and J genes are TRBV5-1 and TRBJ2-7; D gene unclear. V lost 4 bases and J lost 2, with 7 bases in between. The CDR3 is 12 amino acids. Germline values: CDR1 SGHRS, CDR2 YFSETQ. CDR3 bases: TGCGCCAGCAGCCCGAACACCTACGAGCAGTACTTC. It is translated as CASSPNTYEQYF.

The V call is TRBV9, the J call TRBJ2-2; maybe TRBD2 (5 bases). V was pared by 0 bases and J by 0 bases, with 9 bases between. CDR3 length: 16 amino acids. The germline V gene has CDR1 SGDLS and CDR2 YYNGEE. The CDR3 region is CASSVERVPNTGELFF. The CDR3 DNA reads TGTGCCAGCAGCGTAGAGAGGGTGCCGAACACCGGGGAGCTGTTTTTT.

This sequence joins TRBV19 and TRBJ2-5, with a weak D call TRBD1 (6 bases). The germline gives CDR1 LNHDA, CDR2 SQIVND (reference sequence). The V end was cut by 3 bases, the J end by 3 bases, with 14 bases between. CDR3 length: 15 residues. The CDR3 DNA reads as TGTGCCAGTAGTATGTCAGGGGTCAACGAAGAGACCCAGTACTTC. Translating gives CASSMSGVNEETQYF.

This chain uses TRBV27 with TRBJ2-1; 7 bases match TRBD1. The CDR3 has 14 residues. Germline CDR1 reads MNHEY; CDR2 reads SMNVEV (reference sequence). The V gene end was trimmed by 8 bases and the J gene end by 7 bases; junction bases not matched to a gene: 11. The CDR3, as DNA: TGTGCCAGCTTCCGACAGGGCACCCTAAATGAGCAGTTCTTC. Its protein is CASFRQGTLNEQFF.

The chain couples TRBV4-2 to TRBJ1-1; 7 bases map to TRBD1. Germline CDR1 and CDR2: LGHNA and YNFKEQ. V was pared by 2 bases and J by 4 bases, with 1 base of the junction left unmatched. This CDR3 comprises 13 residues. CDR3 bases: TGTGCCAGCAGCCAATGGACAGGCACTGAAGCTTTCTTT. Encoded protein: CASSQWTGTEAFF.

The chain recombines TRBV5-1 with TRBJ2-7; D unclear. The germline CDR1 and CDR2 sequences are SGHRS and YFSETQ. The CDR3 contains 13 residues. V was clipped by 2 bases and J by 2 bases, with 8 bases between them. In nucleotides, the CDR3 is TGCGCCAGCAGCTTCAACAGCCCCTACGAGCAGTACTTC. Translation: CASSFNSPYEQYF.

This chain connects TRBV6-5 to TRBJ2-3; tentative D call: TRBD2 (6 bases). V was trimmed by 7 bases and J by 2 bases, leaving 16 bases between them. CDR1 and CDR2 (germline): MNHEY, SVGAGI. CDR3 length: 15 residues. CDR3 in DNA: TGTGCCAGCACGAGGCACGGGGGTAACACAGATACGCAGTATTTT. Encoded protein: CASTRHGGNTDTQYF.

The chain is built from TRBV28 and TRBJ2-2; tentatively, D is TRBD2 (5 bases). Germline assignment: CDR1 MDHEN and CDR2 SYDVKM. Trimming pared 6 bases from V and 3 bases from J, leaving 14 bases between. CDR3 length: 15 residues. The CDR3 loop is CASSQGRGYTGELFF. For the CDR3, the DNA is TGTGCCAGCAGCCAAGGACGGGGTTACACCGGGGAGCTGTTTTTT.

The rearrangement links TRBV7-9 to TRBJ2-7; 9 nucleotides line up with TRBD2. The V gene end was trimmed by 0 bases and the J gene end by 5 bases; junction bases not matched to a gene: 5. This CDR3 is 15 amino acids long. Germline V gene data show CDR1 as SEHNR and CDR2 as FQNEAQ (reference sequence). CDR3 residues: CASSLAPAGGNEQYF. The CDR3 region has the DNA TGTGCCAGCAGCTTAGCGCCAGCGGGAGGTAACGAGCAGTACTTC.

This chain uses TRBV25-1 with TRBJ2-7; the match to TRBD1 covers 7 bases. V lost 6 bases to trimming and J lost 2 bases; unmatched junction nucleotides: 4. This CDR3 is 13 amino acids long. CDR1 is MGHDK and CDR2 is SYGVNS in the germline V gene. CDR3 amino acids: CASSMGQTYEQYF. CDR3 bases: TGTGCCAGCAGCATGGGACAGACCTACGAGCAGTACTTC.

This clone was picked up one time. The chain has TRBV27 and TRBJ2-1; D uncertain. The CDR3 is 14 amino acids. The V gene's germline CDR1 is MNHEY and CDR2 SMNVEV (reference sequence). Trimming stripped 4 bases from V and 0 bases from J, with 7 bases between. The CDR3 nucleotides are TGTGCCAGCAGTTCCTCGAGCTCCTACAATGAGCAGTTCTTC. Its translation is CASSSSSSYNEQFF.

The chain links TRBV9 to TRBJ2-1, with D possibly TRBD2 on 6 matching bases. This CDR3 has 16 residues. Germline loops: CDR1 SGDLS, CDR2 YYNGEE. Trimming took 0 bases from V and 2 from J, leaving 12 bases between them. The CDR3 DNA reads as TGTGCCAGCAGCGTAGCACTGGGGGGAGCCTACAATGAGCAGTTCTTC. This codes for CASSVALGGAYNEQFF. Drawing the rest from reference TRBV9 and TRBJ2-1, the complete variable domain is DSGVTQTPKHLITATGQRVTLRCSPRSGDLSVYWYQQSLDQGLQFLIQYYNGEERAKGNILERFSAQQFPDLHSELNLSSLELGDSALYFCASSVALGGAYNEQFFGPGTRLTVL.

V usage is TRBV5-8 and J usage is TRBJ2-7; D remains unclear. From germline, CDR1 is SGHTS and CDR2 YDEGEE. The CDR3 is made up of 12 amino acids. Trimming shortened V by 4 bases and J by 1 base, and 6 bases separated the two germline ends. CDR3 residues: CASSLFSYEQYF. The CDR3 nucleotides are TGTGCCAGCAGCCTTTTTTCCTACGAGCAGTACTTC.

The genes are TRBV7-9 and TRBJ2-7; possibly TRBD1 for D (5 bases). This CDR3 spans 16 amino acids. Germline CDR1 and CDR2: SEHNR and FQNEAQ (reference sequence). V lost 0 bases and J 1 base, leaving 13 bases between the germline ends. CDR3 in amino acids: CASSLAGHLPSYEQYF. CDR3 DNA: TGTGCCAGCAGCTTAGCCGGACACCTCCCTTCCTACGAGCAGTACTTC.

The rearrangement links TRBV5-4 to TRBJ2-2, with D possibly matching TRBD1 (5 bases). The length of the CDR3 is 13 residues. The ends were cut back, 0 bases at V and 6 bases at J, with 6 bases in the middle. Germline lookup yields CDR1 SGHNT and CDR2 YYREEE (reference sequence). CDR3 loop: CASSLGQSGELFF. Written as DNA, the CDR3 is TGTGCCAGCAGCTTGGGACAGTCCGGGGAGCTGTTTTTT.